Listed below are T cell receptor beta chains from one sample, sequenced in a study of T cells in Graves' hyperthyroidism and ophthalmopathy. TCRdb ran MiXCR on the multiplex PCR reads and lists one entry per CDR3 protein. The table lists a few hundred thousand distinct CDR3 sequences, 46% of them singletons. The material sequenced was peripheral blood or thyroid tissue (not recorded which). All receptors derive from an adult woman with Graves' disease, either hyperthyroidism or ophthalmopathy (not recorded which). Each CDR3 is given with its conserved first and last residue. The D gene is left open where the match is weak. Clone size is not always given. Where it is, it says once, few, many or a class for expanded clones.

D gene	V gene	clone size	J gene	CDR3 DNA	CDR3 protein
TRBD2	TRBV19	few	TRBJ2-3	TGTGCCAGTAGTATAAAGCGGGAGGTTGCAGATACGCAGTATTTT	CASSIKREVADTQYF
NA	TRBV7-7	NA	TRBJ2-2	TGTGCTAGCGCTGCGAACACCGGGGAGCTGTTTTTT	CASAANTGELFF
NA	TRBV6-1	NA	TRBJ2-7	TGTGCCAGCAGTCCGCAGGGGGGAGAGTACGAGCAGTACTTC	CASSPQGGEYEQYF
NA	TRBV5-4	many	TRBJ1-1	TGTGCCAGCAGCTCGTATCCCGGGGGCCGGGCTTTCTTT	CASSSYPGGRAFF
NA	TRBV12-3/TRBV12-4	few	TRBJ1-4	TGTGCCACTCGCAGGGGATCTGAAAAACTGTTTTTT	CATRRGSEKLFF
NA	TRBV10-3	few	TRBJ1-2	TGTGCCATCAGTCACTTCAGAGCTAACTATGGCTACACCTTC	CAISHFRANYGYTF
NA	TRBV6-5	NA	TRBJ1-5	TGTGCCATCAGTTACGGGGGTAGCAATCAGCCCCAGCATTTT	CAISYGGSNQPQHF
NA	TRBV28	many	TRBJ1-1	TGTGCCAGCAGTTTAAACCGGGACACAAGAGCTTTCTTT	CASSLNRDTRAFF
NA	TRBV6-5	many	TRBJ2-2	TGTGCCAGCAGTACAACCGGGAGGAACACCGGGGAGCTGTTTTTT	CASSTTGRNTGELFF
TRBD1	TRBV28	many	TRBJ1-6	TGTGCCAGCAGTTTCGCCCAGGGGGCCAGATCACCCCTCCACTTT	CASSFAQGARSPLHF
NA	TRBV10-3	many	TRBJ2-7	TGTGCCATCAGTGAGAGGGGAATTGGCTACGAGCAGTACTTC	CAISERGIGYEQYF
NA	TRBV29-1	NA	TRBJ1-1	TGCAGCTCCTGCGAGGGGTCTGAAGCTTTCTTT	CSSCEGSEAFF
NA	TRBV15	NA	TRBJ2-7	TGTGCCACCAGCAGAAGTCAAATTGAACCCTACGAGCAGTACTTC	CATSRSQIEPYEQYF
TRBD2	TRBV6-6	NA	TRBJ2-3	TGTGCCAGCAGTGGGAGCGGGAGGGGACTCCACACAGATACGCAGTATTTT	CASSGSGRGLHTDTQYF
TRBD2	TRBV5-5	NA	TRBJ2-2	TGTGCCAGCAGCTGGAAGACTAGCGGGAGGGCCGGCACCGGGGAGCTGTTTTTT	CASSWKTSGRAGTGELFF
NA	TRBV6-5	many	TRBJ1-6	TGTGCCAGCAGCCGGACGTTAAGGGATTCACCCCTCCACTTT	CASSRTLRDSPLHF
NA	TRBV20-1	many	TRBJ2-7	TGCAGTGCTCACCGGGACATCTCCCTCGAGCAGTACTTC	CSAHRDISLEQYF
TRBD2	TRBV10-3	few	TRBJ2-7	TGTGCCATCAGTTACACTAGCGGGAGTGGGAGCGAGCAGTACTTC	CAISYTSGSGSEQYF
TRBD2	TRBV9	NA	TRBJ2-5	TGTGCCAGCAGCCAAAACGGGAGGGCAGAGACCCAGTACTTC	CASSQNGRAETQYF
NA	TRBV7-9	NA	TRBJ2-5	TGTGCCAGCAGTCAAGGACGGCAGACTCAAGAGACCCAGTACTTC	CASSQGRQTQETQYF
NA	TRBV20-1	many	TRBJ1-2	TGCAGTGCTAGTTCCGGGGATAACTATGGCTACACCTTC	CSASSGDNYGYTF
NA	TRBV29-1	NA	TRBJ2-2	TGTAGCGTTTGGGGGACCGGGGAGCTGTTTTTT	CSVWGTGELFF
NA	TRBV30	few	TRBJ1-2	TGTGCCTGGAGGGATCCGGGCCAACAAAGGGGCTACACCTTC	CAWRDPGQQRGYTF
NA	TRBV10-1	many	TRBJ2-7	TGCGCCAGTTCTACTTCAGGGGCTACCTACGAGCAGTACTTC	CASSTSGATYEQYF
TRBD1	TRBV5-1	NA	TRBJ2-7	TGCGCCAGCAGCCGCGGGACAGGGGGCAACGAGCAGTACTTC	CASSRGTGGNEQYF
NA	TRBV20-1	many	TRBJ2-7	TGCAGTGCCGTGGAGGGGGGGAGATCCTACGAGCAGTACTTC	CSAVEGGRSYEQYF
NA	TRBV2	NA	TRBJ2-7	TGTGCCAGCTTGGTGGCGGGCATGTACGAGCAGTACTTC	CASLVAGMYEQYF
TRBD2	TRBV29-1	NA	TRBJ2-7	TGCAGCGTTGCTAGCGGGGGCAACTACGAGCAGTACTTC	CSVASGGNYEQYF
TRBD1	TRBV19	NA	TRBJ1-2	TGTGCCAGTAGTACTCCGGGACAGCGAAGTTCTTATGGCTACACCTTC	CASSTPGQRSSYGYTF
TRBD2	TRBV11-2	NA	TRBJ2-1	TGTGCCAGCAGAGGACTAGCGGGCCGGGGGGAGCAGTTCTTC	CASRGLAGRGEQFF
NA	TRBV2	NA	TRBJ2-2	TGTGCCACCTCTCGCAGTGCTAGGTCCCACGAGGGGGACACCGGGGAGCTGTTTTTT	CATSRSARSHEGDTGELFF
TRBD1	TRBV10-3	NA	TRBJ1-4	TGTGCCATCAAGAACCGGGACAGTGAAAAACTGTTTTTT	CAIKNRDSEKLFF
NA	TRBV29-1	NA	TRBJ1-2	TGCAGCGTTGAAGCGGGGGGGGGCTACACCTTC	CSVEAGGGYTF
NA	TRBV20-1	NA	TRBJ2-3	TGCAGTGCTAGAGCGGAGGGGCCAGATGCGCAGTATTTT	CSARAEGPDAQYF
TRBD2	TRBV29-1	few	TRBJ2-1	TGCAGCGTTGAATCGGGAACTAGCGTCTACAATGAGCAGTTCTTC	CSVESGTSVYNEQFF
NA	TRBV15	once	TRBJ1-6	TGTGCCACCAGCAGCTTAGATAATACCCGTTCACCCCTCCACTTT	CATSSLDNTRSPLHF
NA	TRBV25-1	NA	TRBJ2-7	TGTGCCAGCAGTGACTCCCGAGGGAGCTCCTACGAGCAGTACTTC	CASSDSRGSSYEQYF
TRBD2	TRBV5-1	many	TRBJ2-5	TGCGCCAGCAGCCCGCGGACTAGCGGGGAAGAGACCCAGTACTTC	CASSPRTSGEETQYF
NA	TRBV9	NA	TRBJ1-2	TGTGCCAGCAGCGGATCCCGGGACGGGGGGGGATACTATGGCTACACCTTC	CASSGSRDGGGYYGYTF
NA	TRBV29-1	many	TRBJ2-2	TGCAGCGTTTTAGCAGTGAGGACCGGGGAGCTGTTTTTT	CSVLAVRTGELFF
TRBD1	TRBV9	many	TRBJ1-4	TGTGCCAGCAGCGTAGCTCCGACAGGGGTGAGGGAAAAACTGTTTTTT	CASSVAPTGVREKLFF
NA	TRBV2	NA	TRBJ2-2	TGTGCCAGCGGTCCCGAGGGCAGGGGGAACACCGGGGAGCTGTTTTTT	CASGPEGRGNTGELFF
NA	TRBV5-1	many	TRBJ1-4	TGCGCCAGCAGCTTGGATGGGGGAAAACTGTTTTTT	CASSLDGGKLFF
NA	TRBV11-2	NA	TRBJ1-3	TGTGCCAGCAGCGGGGGTTCTTCGACCATATATTTT	CASSGGSSTIYF
NA	TRBV10-3	NA	TRBJ2-7	TGTGCCATCAGTGGGGGCTACGAGCAGTACTTC	CAISGGYEQYF
TRBD1	TRBV2	few	TRBJ2-7	TGTGCCAGCAGTGTCGGGCTGGGACAGGGGGCAGGGGAGCAGTACTTC	CASSVGLGQGAGEQYF
TRBD2	TRBV20-1	many	TRBJ2-7	TGCAGTGCTAGAGAAGGCGGGAGAGATGGCTACGAGCAGTACTTC	CSAREGGRDGYEQYF
TRBD1	TRBV5-4	once	TRBJ1-5	TGTGCCAGCAGCTTGAGGCAGGGGACAGCCTATCAGCCCCAGCATTTT	CASSLRQGTAYQPQHF
NA	TRBV12-3/TRBV12-4	NA	TRBJ2-2	TGTGCCAGCTTCCACAGGAGGGGTACCGGGGAGCTGTTTTTT	CASFHRRGTGELFF
TRBD1	TRBV24-1	few	TRBJ2-3	TGTGCCACCAGTGACCCGGGACAGGGCATAGATACGCAGTATTTT	CATSDPGQGIDTQYF
NA	TRBV20-1	NA	TRBJ1-2	TGCAGTGCCCATGGGGGAGACTATGGCTACACCTTC	CSAHGGDYGYTF
TRBD1	TRBV5-1	NA	TRBJ2-7	TGCGCCAGCAGCCCGGGACAGGTACTCCACGAGCAGTACTTC	CASSPGQVLHEQYF
NA	TRBV25-1	NA	TRBJ2-6	TGTGCCAGCAGCTTGTCGGGTCAGGGGGGCACATCTGGGGCCAACGTCCTGACTTTC	CASSLSGQGGTSGANVLTF
NA	TRBV15	NA	TRBJ1-5	TGTGCCACCAGCCTTAGACAAAATCAGCCCCAGCATTTT	CATSLRQNQPQHF
TRBD2	TRBV5-6	NA	TRBJ2-2	TGTGCCAGTCGCGGGAGGAGGACCGGGGAGCTGTTTTTT	CASRGRRTGELFF
NA	TRBV10-3	NA	TRBJ2-6	TGTGCCATCAGTGCTTTGAGGGGCAGAACAGACTTCAACTCTGGGGCCAACGTCCTGACTTTC	CAISALRGRTDFNSGANVLTF
NA	TRBV29-1	NA	TRBJ2-2	TGCAGCGTTGAGGGGGATGGGACCGGGGAGCTGTTTTTT	CSVEGDGTGELFF